The TCR beta chain under discussion was sequenced for a study of identical twins. Study-wide points: Conclusions were drawn cross-sectionally by statistical analysis, without following the same donors. Insertions were reduced in abundant cord blood beta clonotypes but not in memory repertoires.

This clonotype was seen a few times. Its antigen remains unidentified. Every one of the donors was a healthy Caucasian. Germline V gives CDR1 LNHDA, CDR2 SQIVND (reference sequence). V lost 1 base and J 2 bases, leaving 5 bases between the germline ends. The CDR3 length is 13 residues. Unique molecular identifiers were present on cDNA, and template switching added a universal primer site. TCRdb re-called the 5' RACE reads through MiXCR, storing one row per CDR3 protein. The table records approximately 260,000 distinct CDR3 sequences, over 13% of them present only once. This clonotype was sampled from a young woman in good health. The sequenced sample consisted of memory (CD45RO+) T cells sorted from blood. This sequence joins TRBV19 and TRBJ2-5; D is undetermined. For the CDR3, the DNA is TGTGCCAGTAGTATAGTCGCTCAAGAGACCCAGTACTTC. It yields the protein CASSIVAQETQYF.